Many counts were recorded for the clone carrying this T cell receptor (beta chain). The antigen is not known. Per the germline V gene, CDR1 is KGHSH and CDR2 is LQKENI. V lost 0 bases and J lost 2; bases outside the gene matches: 1. This CDR3 comprises 18 residues. These data belong to a study of neurological immune-mediated disorders. Whole-study findings and limits: When grouped phylogenetically, the repertoires of 18 of the 34 multiple sclerosis patients fell together in one related-CDR3 cluster, which is a possible signature. TCR-beta repertoires seemed private in all groups, with no expanded CDR3 amino acid sequences shared.

The cDNA was produced through 5'RACE with 10-nucleotide random UMIs. TCRdb itself ran the 5' RACE reads through MiXCR, one entry per CDR3 protein. The top ten hold approximately 5.9% of the sample, which has 87,000 or so distinct CDR3 sequences, approximately 3.3% seen once. 2 million PBMCs stored at -80 C were the source of the unsorted libraries. The rearrangement uses TRBV18 and TRBJ2-1; TRBD2 agrees at 16 bases. This receptor was obtained from a woman aged 18-30 years with multiple sclerosis. The sequenced sample consisted of PBMCs. The CDR3 sequence is CASSPPGLAGGAYNEQFF. The CDR3 bases are TGTGCCAGCTCACCACCGGGACTAGCGGGAGGGGCCTACAATGAGCAGTTCTTC.